The 18 T cell receptor beta chains given below trace back to one sample, sequenced in a study of blood T cell repertoires in COVID-19. Repertoires were generated with immunoSEQ multiplex PCR, while TCRdb's copy carries only in-frame clones and drops some. The table shows approximately 270,000 clones, with nearly 90% occurring only once. The source material was PBMCs or T cells enriched from blood (not recorded which). The receptors stem from a woman aged 60-75 years who had recovered from COVID-19.

The rearrangement uses TRBV12-3 or TRBV12-4 and TRBJ1-1; D is perhaps TRBD1 (5 bases). The germline V and J ends were trimmed by 1 base and 6 bases, with 9 bases remaining between them. This CDR3 has 13 amino acids. The CDR3 spells CASSLGGRSEAFF. CDR3 DNA sequence: TGTGCCAGCAGTTTAGGGGGGAGGTCTGAAGCTTTCTTT.

The table lists this clone with a count of one. The chain carries TRBV12-3 or TRBV12-4 and TRBJ2-1, with 9 bases lining up with TRBD2. This CDR3 is built from 13 residues. The trim removed 6 bases at V and 9 bases at J, leaving 6 bases unmatched. The CDR3, as DNA: TGTGCCAGCAGGCCGGCTAGCGGGATTGAGCAGTTCTTC. It translates to CASRPASGIEQFF.

The CDR3 DNA sequence: TGCAGCGTTGGACAGGGGGCGCCGGATCAGCCCCAGCATTTT. Translation gives CSVGQGAPDQPQHF. V gene TRBV29-1 combines with J gene TRBJ1-5; 10 nucleotides match TRBD1. The CDR3 has 14 amino acids. With 4 bases clipped from V and 5 bases from J, the junction kept 5 bases outside the gene matches. CDR1 is SQVTM and CDR2 is ANQGSEA in the germline V gene.

CDR3 in DNA: TGCAGCGTGGGCGGGGGGAGGTTCGATGAGCAGTTCTTC. It translates to CSVGGGRFDEQFF. The chain is built from TRBV29-1 and TRBJ2-1, with 8 positions matching TRBD2. The germline CDR1 and CDR2 sequences are SQVTM and ANQGSEA. V dropped 6 bases and J dropped 8; count of bases not matched to a gene: 9. The CDR3 totals 13 residues.

The rearrangement uses TRBV3-1 (or the pseudogene TRBV3-2) and TRBJ2-1; 7 bases are shared with TRBD2. In germline, CDR1 is LGHDT, CDR2 YNNKEL (reference sequence). V lost 4 bases and J lost 10; bases outside the gene matches: 13. This CDR3 region has 15 residues. CDR3 sequence (DNA): TGTGCCAGCAGCCCTCAGGGACTAACGGGCGGGGAGCAGTTCTTC. Protein product: CASSPQGLTGGEQFF.

The chain links TRBV5-1 to TRBJ1-5; the D gene is possibly TRBD1 (5 bases). Trimming removed 0 bases from V and 4 bases from J, with 8 bases in between. Germline CDR1 and CDR2: SGHRS and YFSETQ. The CDR3 runs 14 residues. Here the CDR3 reads CASSLGGGNQPQHF. CDR3 sequence (DNA): TGCGCCAGCAGCTTGGGCGGGGGGAATCAGCCCCAGCATTTT.

The rearrangement uses TRBV5-1 and TRBJ2-1; 7 positions agree with TRBD1. The V gene's germline CDR1 is SGHRS and CDR2 YFSETQ. V gave up 0 bases and J gave up 2 bases; unmatched junction bases: 2. CDR3 length equals 15 residues. The CDR3 region is CASSLGGQPYNEQFF. CDR3 nucleotides: TGCGCCAGCAGCTTGGGGGGACAGCCCTACAATGAGCAGTTCTTC.

The chain uses TRBV5-1 and TRBJ1-3, with 12 positions matching TRBD1. CDR1 is SGHRS, CDR2 YFSETQ, per germline. This CDR3 has 16 amino acids. Germline trimming cut 5 bases from V and 1 base from J; bases unmatched to any gene: 4. CDR3 sequence reads: CASRRDRGQSGNTIYF. CDR3 coding DNA: TGCGCCAGCAGACGGGACAGGGGGCAATCTGGAAACACCATATATTTT. Based on the CDR3 plus reference TRBV5-1 and TRBJ1-3, the full variable domain is KAGVTQTPRYLIKTRGQQVTLSCSPISGHRSVSWYQQTPGQGLQFLFEYFSETQRNKGNFPGRFSGRQFSNSRSEMNVSTLELGDSALYLCASRRDRGQSGNTIYFGEGSWLTVV.

The V and J genes are TRBV30 and TRBJ1-3; 7 positions match TRBD1. Unmatched junction bases numbered 4, after V lost 3 bases and J lost 2 bases. CDR1 and CDR2 from the germline V gene are GTSNPN and SVGIG (reference sequence). This CDR3 contains 14 residues. The CDR3 DNA is TGTGCCTGGAGGGAGACAGGGCCTGGAAACACCATATATTTT. Translated: CAWRETGPGNTIYF.

The chain is built from TRBV29-1 and TRBJ1-2, with 8 positions matching TRBD1. The CDR3 has 12 amino acids. With V trimmed by 4 bases and J by 7 bases, 5 bases remained unmatched. The germline V gene has CDR1 SQVTM and CDR2 ANQGSEA. CDR3 loop: CSVGDRLAGYTF. CDR3 sequence (DNA): TGCAGCGTTGGGGACAGGCTCGCTGGCTACACCTTC.

The V call is TRBV9, the J call TRBJ1-1; D ambiguous. The CDR3 totals 12 residues. Germline V CDR1 and CDR2: SGDLS, YYNGEE. The germline V and J ends were trimmed by 3 bases and 4 bases, with 7 bases remaining between them. CDR3 in amino acids: CASSGESTEAFF. The DNA of the CDR3 is TGTGCCAGCAGCGGAGAGAGCACTGAAGCTTTCTTT. Together with reference TRBV9 and TRBJ1-1, the CDR3 gives the full variable domain: DSGVTQTPKHLITATGQRVTLRCSPRSGDLSVYWYQQSLDQGLQFLIQYYNGEERAKGNILERFSAQQFPDLHSELNLSSLELGDSALYFCASSGESTEAFFGQGTRLTVV.

The CDR3 loop is CASSVLLAGGEEQFF. CDR3 nucleotide sequence: TGTGCCAGCAGCGTACTGCTAGCGGGAGGTGAAGAGCAGTTCTTC. The genes are TRBV9 and TRBJ2-1; 11 bases are shared with TRBD2. Germline V gene data show CDR1 as SGDLS and CDR2 as YYNGEE. V dropped 1 base and J dropped 10; count of bases not matched to a gene: 7. The CDR3 runs to 15 residues.

The chain carries TRBV3-1 (or the pseudogene TRBV3-2) and TRBJ2-5; D might be TRBD2 (5 bases). This CDR3 has 13 amino acids. V was clipped by 11 bases and J by 2 bases, with 15 bases between them. The germline V gene encodes CDR1 LGHDT and CDR2 YNNKEL (reference sequence). The CDR3 DNA reads TGTGCCTCGTCGTCTAGGACTCAAGAGACCCAGTACTTC. As protein: CASSSRTQETQYF.

The V call is TRBV3-1 (or the pseudogene TRBV3-2), the J call TRBJ1-2; D call uncertain. CDR3 length: 13 amino acids. Germline V lookup: CDR1 LGHDT, CDR2 YNNKEL (reference sequence). V was clipped by 1 base and J by 3 bases, with 6 bases between them. The DNA of the CDR3 is TGTGCCAGCAGCCAAGGCGCCCACTATGGCTACACCTTC. Translated, it gives CASSQGAHYGYTF.

The rearrangement uses TRBV15 and TRBJ1-6, with D possibly TRBD1 on 6 matching bases. CDR3 size: 15 residues. Germline CDR1 and CDR2: LNHNV and YYDKDF (reference sequence). Trimming removed 5 bases at V and 6 bases at J, with 14 bases between. CDR3 in amino acids: CATSPRTEVNSPLHF. Written as DNA, the CDR3 is TGTGCCACCAGCCCCCGGACAGAAGTTAATTCACCCCTCCACTTT. Filled out from reference TRBV15 and TRBJ1-6, the complete variable domain reads DAMVIQNPRYQVTQFGKPVTLSCSQTLNHNVMYWYQQKSSQAPKLLFHYYDKDFNNEADTPDNFQSRRPNTSFCFLDIRSPGLGDTAMYLCATSPRTEVNSPLHFGNGTRLTVT.

The chain joins TRBV28 to TRBJ2-5, with 10 positions matching TRBD1. CDR1 and CDR2 from the germline V gene are MDHEN and SYDVKM. The CDR3 has 15 residues. V gave up 3 bases and J gave up 6 bases; unmatched junction bases: 7. This CDR3 reads CASSFAGQGLQTQYF. In DNA form, the CDR3 reads TGTGCCAGCAGTTTCGCGGGACAGGGGTTGCAGACCCAGTACTTC.

In this sample, this clone turned up a few times. This sequence joins TRBV2 and TRBJ1-5; D is possibly TRBD1 (5 bases). Germline loops: CDR1 SNHLY, CDR2 FYNNEI. The CDR3 totals 14 residues. Trimming left V 5 bases short and J 0 bases short, with 8 bases between. The CDR3, as DNA: TGTGCCAGCAGTCCCAGGGATAGCAATCAGCCCCAGCATTTT. Amino acids: CASSPRDSNQPQHF.

The genes are TRBV27 and TRBJ2-7; the match to TRBD1 covers 7 bases. Germline V gene lookup returns CDR1 MNHEY and CDR2 SMNVEV (reference sequence). The CDR3 totals 13 residues. V trimming: 5 bases; J trimming: 4 bases; junction bases outside the gene matches: 5. The CDR3 reads CASSPTGMYEQYF. The CDR3 coding sequence is TGTGCCAGCAGTCCGACAGGGATGTACGAGCAGTACTTC.